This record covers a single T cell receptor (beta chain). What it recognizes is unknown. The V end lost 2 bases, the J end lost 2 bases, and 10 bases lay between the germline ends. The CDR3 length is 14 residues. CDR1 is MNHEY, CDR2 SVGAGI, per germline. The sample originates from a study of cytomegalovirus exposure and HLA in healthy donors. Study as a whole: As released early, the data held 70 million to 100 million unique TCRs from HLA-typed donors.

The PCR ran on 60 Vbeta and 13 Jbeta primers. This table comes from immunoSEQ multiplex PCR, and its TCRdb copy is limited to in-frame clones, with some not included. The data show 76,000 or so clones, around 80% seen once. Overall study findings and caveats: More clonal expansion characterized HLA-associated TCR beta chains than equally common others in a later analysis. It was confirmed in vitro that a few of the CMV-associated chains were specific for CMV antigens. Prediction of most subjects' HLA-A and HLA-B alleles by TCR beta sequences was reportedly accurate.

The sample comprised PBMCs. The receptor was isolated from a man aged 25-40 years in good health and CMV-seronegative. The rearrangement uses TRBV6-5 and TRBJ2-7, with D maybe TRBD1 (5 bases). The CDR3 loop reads CASSYLQGAYEQYF. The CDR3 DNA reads TGTGCCAGCAGTTACCTGCAGGGTGCCTACGAGCAGTACTTC.